A selection of T cell receptor beta chains follows, all from one sample in a study of T cell changes during pregnancy in multiple sclerosis. The protocol was immunoSEQ multiplex PCR, while the TCRdb copy is restricted to in-frame clones and leaves out a portion. The sample records 50,000 to 75,000 clones, 85% to 95% being singletons. The source material was CD8+ T cells from peripheral blood mononuclear cells, sampled in the third trimester of pregnancy. These receptor sequences come from a female donor with multiple sclerosis, enrolled in a pregnancy study. Both conserved end residues are part of each CDR3.

J,V,CDR3
TRBJ1-2,TRBV19,CASSRQGGYTF
TRBJ2-7,TRBV6-1,CASSQGPRDYEQYF
TRBJ1-2,TRBV14,CASRRGTDAYGYTF
TRBJ2-7,TRBV27,CASRTGLANEQYF
TRBJ2-3,TRBV27,CASSSTGIVSTDTQYF
TRBJ2-1,TRBV6-5,CASSGQGRGNEQFF
TRBJ1-2,TRBV7-6,CASSLAPGGNRGYTF
TRBJ2-7,TRBV10-2,CASSVGGRAYEQYF
TRBJ2-5,TRBV27,CASRGAGGRETQYF
TRBJ1-2,TRBV7-9,CASSRKGQGSYGYTF
TRBJ1-1,TRBV7-9,CASSLPQGAGSEAFF
TRBJ2-5,TRBV14,CASSQWSSGRLETQYF
TRBJ1-1,TRBV2,CASSPGRGGSGTEAFF
TRBJ1-2,TRBV4-3,CASSQNTGGPNYGYTF
TRBJ2-5,TRBV4-1,CASSQGTGGQETQYF
TRBJ2-7,TRBV28,CASSPRTSGLYEQYF
TRBJ2-6,TRBV28,CASSPGNPGANVLTF
TRBJ2-2,TRBV27,CASSHDRGRDTGELFF
TRBJ2-2,TRBV5-3,CARSFVRSTGELFF
TRBJ1-3,TRBV7-6,CASSLWAAGSGNTIYF
TRBJ1-5,TRBV19,CASRPVGASYSNQPQHF
TRBJ2-7,TRBV27,CASKLGSSYEQYF
TRBJ1-1,TRBV5-1,CASSFGGTEAFF
TRBJ1-2,TRBV4-3,CASSQRGTGDGYTF
TRBJ2-7,TRBV5-5,CASSGWGQGAEFWYEQYF
TRBJ2-7,TRBV7-6,CADMGGATYEQYF
TRBJ2-1,TRBV7-8,CASSLVPLSVEFNEQFF
TRBJ2-7,TRBV7-8,CASSLTPRGLAGVYEQYF
TRBJ2-7,TRBV7-6,CASSLTAPGEQYF
TRBJ2-5,TRBV6-5,CASVSGETQYF
TRBJ2-1,TRBV6-6,CASSYTSGEYNEQFF
TRBJ2-7,TRBV10-3,CAISESMTGGEQYF
TRBJ1-2,TRBV7-9,CASSLKEGVGYGYTF
TRBJ2-3,TRBV11-2,CASSPGGGSADTQYF